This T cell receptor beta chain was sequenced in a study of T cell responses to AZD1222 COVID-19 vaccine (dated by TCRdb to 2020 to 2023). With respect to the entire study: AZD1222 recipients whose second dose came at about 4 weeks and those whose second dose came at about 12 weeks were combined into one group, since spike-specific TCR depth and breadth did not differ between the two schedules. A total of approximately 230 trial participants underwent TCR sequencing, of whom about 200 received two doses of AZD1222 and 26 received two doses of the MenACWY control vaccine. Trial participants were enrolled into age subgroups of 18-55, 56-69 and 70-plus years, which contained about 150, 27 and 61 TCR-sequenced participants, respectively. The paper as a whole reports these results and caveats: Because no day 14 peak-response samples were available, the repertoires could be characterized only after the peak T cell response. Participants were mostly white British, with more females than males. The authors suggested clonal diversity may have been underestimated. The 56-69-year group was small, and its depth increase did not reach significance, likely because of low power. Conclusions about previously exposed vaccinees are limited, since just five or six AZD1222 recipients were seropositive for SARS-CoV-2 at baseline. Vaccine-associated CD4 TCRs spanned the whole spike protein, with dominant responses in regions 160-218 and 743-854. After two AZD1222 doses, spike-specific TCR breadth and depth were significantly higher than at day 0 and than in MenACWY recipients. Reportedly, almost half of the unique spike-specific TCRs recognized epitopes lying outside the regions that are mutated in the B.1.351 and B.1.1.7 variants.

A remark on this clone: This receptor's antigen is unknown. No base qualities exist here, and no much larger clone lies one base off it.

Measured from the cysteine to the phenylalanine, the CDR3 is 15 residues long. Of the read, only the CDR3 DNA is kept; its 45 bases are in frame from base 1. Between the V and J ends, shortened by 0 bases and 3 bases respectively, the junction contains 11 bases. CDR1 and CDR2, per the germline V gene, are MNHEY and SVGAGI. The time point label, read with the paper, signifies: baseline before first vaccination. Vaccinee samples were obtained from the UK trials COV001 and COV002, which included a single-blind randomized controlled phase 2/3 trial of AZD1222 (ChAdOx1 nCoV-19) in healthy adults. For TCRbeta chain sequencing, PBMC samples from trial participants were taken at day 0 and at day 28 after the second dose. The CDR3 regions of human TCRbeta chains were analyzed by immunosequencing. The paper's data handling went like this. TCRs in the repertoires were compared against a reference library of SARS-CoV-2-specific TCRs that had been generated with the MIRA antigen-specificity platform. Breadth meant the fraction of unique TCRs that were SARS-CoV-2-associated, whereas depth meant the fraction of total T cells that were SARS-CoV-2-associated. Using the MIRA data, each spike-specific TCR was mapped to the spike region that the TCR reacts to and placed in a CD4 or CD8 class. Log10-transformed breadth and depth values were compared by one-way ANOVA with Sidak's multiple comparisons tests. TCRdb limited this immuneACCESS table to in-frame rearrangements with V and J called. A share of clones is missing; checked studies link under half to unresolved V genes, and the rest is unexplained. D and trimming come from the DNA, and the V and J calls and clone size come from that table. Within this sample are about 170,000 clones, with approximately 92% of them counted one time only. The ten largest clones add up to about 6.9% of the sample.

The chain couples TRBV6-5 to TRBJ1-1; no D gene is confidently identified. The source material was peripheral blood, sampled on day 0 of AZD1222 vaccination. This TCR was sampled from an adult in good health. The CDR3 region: CASSYSSAIDTEAFF. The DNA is TGTGCCAGCAGTTACTCGTCAGCAATTGACACTGAAGCTTTCTTT.